Below are 30 T cell receptor beta chains sequenced from a single sample in a study of OX40 agonist ivuxolimab in advanced cancers. Profiling relied on immunoSEQ multiplex PCR, and the TCRdb table lists in-frame clones only, not all of them. In the table there are around 80,000 clones, 88% of which are singletons. This sample comprised CD4+ or CD8+ T cells sorted from blood, obtained in a trial of the OX40 agonist ivuxolimab. Receptor source: an adult with an advanced solid tumor such as melanoma, head and neck, liver or kidney cancer.

This chain connects TRBV5-1 to TRBJ1-2; a weak D match, TRBD1 (5 bases). This CDR3 spans 15 amino acids. The V end was cut by 0 bases, the J end by 4 bases, with 13 bases between. Germline V gives CDR1 SGHRS, CDR2 YFSETQ. The CDR3 nucleotides are TGCGCCAGCAGCTTGGATGGGGGTGAGGTCTATGGCTACACCTTC. Translated: CASSLDGGEVYGYTF.

The chain joins TRBV28 to TRBJ1-2, with 7 positions matching TRBD1. V lost 2 bases to trimming and J lost 5 bases; unmatched junction nucleotides: 8. The germline V gene has CDR1 MDHEN and CDR2 SYDVKM. CDR3 length: 15 amino acids. The CDR3: CASSLPNDRVYGYTF. The CDR3, as DNA: TGTGCCAGCAGTTTACCCAATGACAGGGTATATGGCTACACCTTC.

V is TRBV6-6 and J is TRBJ1-6; TRBD1 aligns across 11 bases. The CDR3 is 15 residues long. J lost 18 bases, V lost 6 bases, and 16 bases had no gene match. Germline V gene lookup returns CDR1 MNHNY and CDR2 SVGAGI (reference sequence). CDR3 sequence: CASSWPGQGETFPHF. CDR3 DNA: TGTGCCAGCAGCTGGCCGGGACAGGGGGAAACTTTCCCCCACTTT.

The V gene is TRBV27, the J gene TRBJ2-7; 11 bases fit TRBD2. Germline V gives CDR1 MNHEY, CDR2 SMNVEV (reference sequence). V lost 6 bases and J lost 4; bases outside the gene matches: 8. The CDR3 sequence is 15 residues long. CDR3 sequence: CASRPGGLAVYEQYF. DNA of the CDR3: TGTGCCAGCAGACCTGGGGGACTAGCGGTATACGAGCAGTACTTC.

This chain uses TRBV28 with TRBJ1-5; D uncertain. CDR1 and CDR2 (germline): MDHEN, SYDVKM. V lost 8 bases, J lost 4 bases, and 9 bases lay in between. The CDR3 length is 12 residues. In DNA form, the CDR3 reads TGTGCCAGCGCCAGAGGAAATCAGCCCCAGCATTTT. The encoded protein is CASARGNQPQHF.

The CDR3: CAWANRVDTQYF. The CDR3 DNA sequence: TGTGCCTGGGCAAATCGCGTAGATACGCAGTATTTT. The chain is built from TRBV30 and TRBJ2-3; D uncertain. Germline V gene sequence: CDR1 GTSNPN, CDR2 SVGIG (reference sequence). Between the trimmed V and J ends, which lost 5 bases and 5 bases, there was a span of 11 bases. This CDR3 comprises 12 residues.

This clone has a handful of counts. CDR3 residues: CASSQARSNTEAFF. The CDR3 DNA reads as TGTGCCAGCAGCCAGGCCCGTTCGAACACTGAAGCTTTCTTT. The chain uses TRBV14 and TRBJ1-1; D remains ambiguous. With 3 bases removed from V and 1 base from J, the gap between germline ends came to 9 bases. Germline V gene lookup returns CDR1 SGHDN and CDR2 FVKESK. The CDR3 is 14 residues long.

V and J are TRBV5-4 and TRBJ1-1; the D gene is possibly TRBD1 (6 bases). The germline V and J ends were trimmed by 3 bases and 1 base, with 16 bases remaining between them. Germline lookup yields CDR1 SGHNT and CDR2 YYREEE (reference sequence). The CDR3 runs to 16 residues. CDR3 in amino acids: CASSSPTGSANTEAFF. The CDR3 DNA reads TGTGCCAGCAGCTCGCCGACAGGCTCGGCGAACACTGAAGCTTTCTTT.

The CDR3 region is CASSFTARNEKLFF. CDR3 DNA sequence: TGCGCCAGCAGCTTCACAGCCCGTAATGAAAAACTGTTTTTT. The chain combines TRBV5-1 with TRBJ1-4; no clear D. The CDR3 has 14 residues. CDR1 and CDR2 from the germline V gene are SGHRS and YFSETQ. V shed 2 bases and J shed 4 bases, with 9 bases lying between them.

A note on this clone: The sample has other DNA sequences that encode this CDR3 too. This rearrangement joins TRBV10-3 to TRBJ1-1, with a possible D match to TRBD1 (5 bases). The CDR3 spans 15 residues. Germline-derived CDR1 and CDR2 are ENHRY and SYGVKD. Trimming took 4 bases from V and 1 from J, leaving 13 bases between them. CDR3 DNA sequence: TGTGCCATCAGTGTAGAAGGGGCTGGGAACACTGAAGCTTTCTTT. It encodes CAISVEGAGNTEAFF.

V usage is TRBV5-1 and J usage is TRBJ1-2; D gene uncertain. There are 14 residues in the CDR3. V dropped 0 bases and J dropped 1 base, with 7 bases sitting between them. Looked up from germline, CDR1 is SGHRS and CDR2 is YFSETQ. The CDR3 loop is CASSLGGYNYGYTF. CDR3 sequence (DNA): TGCGCCAGCAGCTTGGGCGGATATAACTATGGCTACACCTTC.

The V gene is TRBV7-2, the J gene TRBJ1-2; D is possibly TRBD1 (5 bases). The length of the CDR3 is 16 residues. Germline assignment: CDR1 SGHTA and CDR2 FQGNSA. Trimming cost V 5 bases and J 3 bases, with 19 bases left between them. CDR3 nucleotides: TGTGCCAGCAGCCAACAAACGGGACTAAGCGACTATGGCTACACCTTC. It yields the protein CASSQQTGLSDYGYTF.

The table lists this clone with a count of one. The chain joins TRBV5-1 to TRBJ1-1; TRBD1 matches at 10 bases. Trimming took 5 bases from V and 7 from J; bases not matched to a gene: 8. This CDR3 has 14 amino acids. The V gene's germline CDR1 is SGHRS and CDR2 YFSETQ. The CDR3 here is CASRESGQGFEAFF. The CDR3 DNA reads TGCGCCAGCAGGGAATCGGGACAGGGGTTTGAAGCTTTCTTT. The full variable domain, its missing parts supplied by reference TRBV5-1 and TRBJ1-1, is KAGVTQTPRYLIKTRGQQVTLSCSPISGHRSVSWYQQTPGQGLQFLFEYFSETQRNKGNFPGRFSGRQFSNSRSEMNVSTLELGDSALYLCASRESGQGFEAFFGQGTRLTVV.

This CDR3 is CASSEDLFSGNTIYF. In DNA form, the CDR3 reads TGCGCCAGTTCCGAGGATCTCTTCTCTGGAAACACCATATATTTT. The V gene is TRBV10-1, the J gene TRBJ1-3; D is unresolved. This CDR3 comprises 15 residues. Germline CDR1 WNHNN, CDR2 SYGVQD (reference sequence). Trimming cost V 9 bases and J 0 bases, with 15 bases left between them.

This chain uses TRBV7-9 with TRBJ2-3, with D possibly matching TRBD1 (5 bases). Per germline, CDR1 SEHNR and CDR2 FQNEAQ (reference sequence). The ends were cut back, 4 bases at V and 8 bases at J, with 10 bases in the middle. The CDR3 spans 12 residues. The CDR3 sequence is CASSSDIVTQYF. CDR3 in DNA: TGTGCCAGCAGCTCGGACATAGTTACGCAGTATTTT.

The chain uses TRBV7-6 and TRBJ2-3; D is undetermined. The CDR3 length is 15 residues. Trimming left V 1 base short and J 3 bases short, with 11 bases between. Germline CDR1 SGHVS, CDR2 FNYEAQ. CDR3 in amino acids: CASSLGVVWTDTQYF. CDR3 bases: TGTGCCAGCAGCTTAGGGGTGGTGTGGACAGATACGCAGTATTTT.

The chain couples TRBV30 to TRBJ2-7; D is perhaps TRBD1 (6 bases). CDR1 is GTSNPN, CDR2 SVGIG, per germline (reference sequence). Trimming removed 7 bases at V and 0 bases at J, with 13 bases between. CDR3 length: 13 residues. CDR3 protein: CAFCNRASYEQYF. The DNA for the CDR3 is TGTGCCTTCTGTAACAGGGCCTCCTACGAGCAGTACTTC.

The chain is built from TRBV7-8 and TRBJ2-7; D uncertain. Germline CDR1 is SGHVS and CDR2 is FQNEAQ. V dropped 1 base and J dropped 4 bases, with 8 bases sitting between them. The CDR3 extends over 13 amino acids. This CDR3 reads CASSLGLIYEQYF. The CDR3 bases are TGTGCCAGCAGCTTAGGGCTGATTTACGAGCAGTACTTC.

V gene TRBV29-1 combines with J gene TRBJ2-7; 10 nucleotides match TRBD1. There are 13 residues in the CDR3. Germline CDR1 SQVTM, CDR2 ANQGSEA. Unmatched junction bases numbered 9, after V lost 7 bases and J lost 6 bases. The CDR3: CSAQTGGEGEQYF. The CDR3 coding sequence is TGCAGCGCTCAGACAGGGGGCGAGGGCGAGCAGTACTTC.

The CDR3 loop reads CASSARDTLHQPQHF. The CDR3 DNA follows: TGTGCCAGCAGCGCCCGGGACACACTTCATCAGCCCCAGCATTTT. This rearrangement joins TRBV9 to TRBJ1-5; TRBD1 might be the D (6 bases). Germline V gene lookup returns CDR1 SGDLS and CDR2 YYNGEE. V lost 3 bases to trimming and J lost 5 bases, with 15 bases between them. CDR3 length equals 15 residues. The full variable domain, rest sourced from reference TRBV9 and TRBJ1-5, is DSGVTQTPKHLITATGQRVTLRCSPRSGDLSVYWYQQSLDQGLQFLIQYYNGEERAKGNILERFSAQQFPDLHSELNLSSLELGDSALYFCASSARDTLHQPQHFGDGTRLSIL.

The chain uses TRBV7-8 and TRBJ2-5, with D possibly TRBD2 on 5 matching bases. The germline gives CDR1 SGHVS, CDR2 FQNEAQ. The V end lost 5 bases, the J end lost 1 base, and 11 bases lay between the germline ends. CDR3 length: 14 residues. The CDR3 region is CASSLREFQETQYF. The CDR3 bases are TGTGCCAGCAGCCTACGGGAATTCCAAGAGACCCAGTACTTC.

The chain carries TRBV9 and TRBJ2-5; the match to TRBD1 covers 12 bases. CDR3 length: 15 residues. The V segment lost 3 bases and the J segment 4 bases; nucleotides outside the gene matches: 4. CDR1 and CDR2 (germline): SGDLS, YYNGEE. The CDR3 nucleotides are TGTGCCAGCAGCGATGGGACAGGGGGCTTAGAGACCCAGTACTTC. Translating gives CASSDGTGGLETQYF.

This CDR3 reads CASSVASRADEQYF. In DNA form, the CDR3 reads TGTGCCAGCAGCGTAGCGAGCCGAGCAGACGAGCAGTACTTC. The chain carries TRBV9 and TRBJ2-7; D not certain. The germline V gene has CDR1 SGDLS and CDR2 YYNGEE. The CDR3 totals 14 residues. V was clipped by 0 bases and J by 5 bases, with 12 bases between them.

In this sample, this clone turned up once. The chain carries TRBV7-2 and TRBJ2-3, with a weak D call TRBD2 (6 bases). CDR3 size: 16 residues. In germline, CDR1 is SGHTA, CDR2 FQGNSA. The V end lost 1 base, the J end lost 0 bases, and 11 bases lay between the germline ends. As DNA, the CDR3 is TGTGCCAGCAGCTTAGGACTAGGAACTAGCACAGATACGCAGTATTTT. Its translation is CASSLGLGTSTDTQYF.

The chain couples TRBV5-1 to TRBJ2-1; 14 bases line up with TRBD2. The CDR3 has 16 residues. The germline V gene has CDR1 SGHRS and CDR2 YFSETQ. J lost 8 bases, V lost 5 bases, and 9 bases had no gene match. The DNA for the CDR3 is TGCGCCAGCAGAAAGGGGACTAGCGGGAGTGTGGATGAGCAGTTCTTC. This sequence encodes CASRKGTSGSVDEQFF.

The chain uses TRBV10-3 and TRBJ2-5; D uncertain. Deletions cut 0 bases from V and 0 bases from J, with 2 bases between. The V gene's germline CDR1 is ENHRY and CDR2 SYGVKD. The CDR3 spans 13 residues. CDR3 sequence: CAISESYQETQYF. The CDR3 nucleotides are TGTGCCATCAGTGAGTCGTACCAAGAGACCCAGTACTTC.

This chain links TRBV18 with TRBJ2-3; D gene uncertain. Germline assignment: CDR1 KGHSH and CDR2 LQKENI. The CDR3 spans 13 residues. Trimming removed 3 bases from V and 5 bases from J, with 9 bases in between. CDR3: CASSPGIQDTQYF. In DNA form, the CDR3 reads TGTGCCAGCTCACCCGGAATTCAAGATACGCAGTATTTT.

This sequence joins TRBV6-1 and TRBJ2-7; tentatively, D is TRBD1 (5 bases). V was shortened by 0 bases and J by 2 bases, with 14 bases between the two germline ends. Germline lookup yields CDR1 MNHNS and CDR2 SASEGT. The length of the CDR3 is 16 residues. CDR3 DNA: TGTGCCAGCAGTGAAGCGCTTCTTACAGGCACCTACGAGCAGTACTTC. It codes for CASSEALLTGTYEQYF.

CDR3 nucleotide sequence: TGTGCCAGTACCATTATCCCCTCGGCGGTGTCGGAAGCTTTCTTT. Protein sequence: CASTIIPSAVSEAFF. The chain has TRBV19 and TRBJ1-1; D call uncertain. Germline lookup yields CDR1 LNHDA and CDR2 SQIVND (reference sequence). The CDR3 loop spans 15 amino acids. The germline V and J ends were trimmed by 7 bases and 8 bases, with 23 bases remaining between them.

J is TRBJ2-3 and V is TRBV6-1, with D possibly being TRBD2 (6 bases). Germline CDR1 is MNHNS and CDR2 is SASEGT. There are 17 residues in the CDR3. Trimming removed 0 bases at V and 3 bases at J, with 16 bases between. CDR3 DNA sequence: TGTGCCAGCAGTGAAGCGCAGGGACTGGGGGGAACAGATACGCAGTATTTT. Protein product: CASSEAQGLGGTDTQYF.